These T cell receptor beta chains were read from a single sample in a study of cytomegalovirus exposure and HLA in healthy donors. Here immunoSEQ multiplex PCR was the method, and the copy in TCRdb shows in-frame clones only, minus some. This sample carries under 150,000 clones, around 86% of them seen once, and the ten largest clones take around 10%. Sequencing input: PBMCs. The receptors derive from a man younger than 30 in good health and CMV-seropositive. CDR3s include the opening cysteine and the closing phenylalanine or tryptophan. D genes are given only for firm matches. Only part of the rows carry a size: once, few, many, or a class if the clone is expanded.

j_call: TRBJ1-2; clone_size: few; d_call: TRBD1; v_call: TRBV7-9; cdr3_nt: TGTGCCAGCAGCTTAGAAGGGACAGGGAATAACTATGGCTACACCTTC; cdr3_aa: CASSLEGTGNNYGYTF
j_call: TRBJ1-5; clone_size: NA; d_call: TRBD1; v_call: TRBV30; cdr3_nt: TGTGCCTGGAGTTTGGGACAGCGAAGCAATCAGCCCCAGCATTTT; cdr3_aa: CAWSLGQRSNQPQHF
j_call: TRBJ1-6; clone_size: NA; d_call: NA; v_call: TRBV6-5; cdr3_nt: TGTGCCAGCAGTGCAGGGGCCGAGGTGTTCTCACCCCTCCACTTT; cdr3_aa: CASSAGAEVFSPLHF
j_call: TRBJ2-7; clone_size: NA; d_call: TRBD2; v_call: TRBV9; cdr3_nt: TGTGCCAGCAGCGGCGGGGGGCGCTCCTACGAGCAGTACTTC; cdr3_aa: CASSGGGRSYEQYF
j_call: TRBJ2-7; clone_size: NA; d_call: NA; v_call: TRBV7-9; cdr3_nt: TGTGCCAGCAGCTACCCAAAAGGTACCAGCGACGAGCAGTACTTC; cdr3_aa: CASSYPKGTSDEQYF
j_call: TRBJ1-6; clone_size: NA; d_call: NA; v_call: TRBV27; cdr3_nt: TGTGCCAGCAGTCGAGGGCCTAATTCACCCCTCCACTTT; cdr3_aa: CASSRGPNSPLHF
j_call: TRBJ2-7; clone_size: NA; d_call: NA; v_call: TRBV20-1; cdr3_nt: TGCAGTGCTAGGGGGCCCGAGCAGTACTTC; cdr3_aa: CSARGPEQYF
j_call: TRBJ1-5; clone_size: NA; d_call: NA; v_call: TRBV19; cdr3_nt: TGTGCCAGTAGTGTCAGTAGCAATCAGCCCCAGCATTTT; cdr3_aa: CASSVSSNQPQHF
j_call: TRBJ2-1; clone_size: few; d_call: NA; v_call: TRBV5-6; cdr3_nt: TGTGCCAGCAGCTTGAGGGCAGCAGGGCAGGGGGGTGAGCAGTTCTTC; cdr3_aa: CASSLRAAGQGGEQFF
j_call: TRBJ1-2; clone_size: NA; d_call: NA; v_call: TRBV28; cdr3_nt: TGTGCCAGCAGCGCAACAGAATATGGCTACACCTTC; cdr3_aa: CASSATEYGYTF
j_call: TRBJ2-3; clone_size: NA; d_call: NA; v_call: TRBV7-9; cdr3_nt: TGTGCCAGCAGTTTCGAGGGGGGGAGAGCAGATACGCAGTATTTT; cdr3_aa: CASSFEGGRADTQYF
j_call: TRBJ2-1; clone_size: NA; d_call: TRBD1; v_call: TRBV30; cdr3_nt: TGTGCTGAAGGGACAGTGCATGAGCAGTTCTTC; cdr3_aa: CAEGTVHEQFF
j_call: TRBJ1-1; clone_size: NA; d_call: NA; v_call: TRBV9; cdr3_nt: TGTGCCAGCAGCGTAGCCCTTCTCCCGCGGGGCACTGAAGCTTTCTTT; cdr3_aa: CASSVALLPRGTEAFF
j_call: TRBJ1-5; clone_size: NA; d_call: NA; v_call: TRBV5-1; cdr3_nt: TGCGCCAGCAGCTTGGTAGCAGGGGACAATCAGCCCCAGCATTTT; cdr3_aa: CASSLVAGDNQPQHF
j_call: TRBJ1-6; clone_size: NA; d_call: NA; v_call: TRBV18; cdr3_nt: TGTGCCAGCTCACAGGGAGCCAATTCACCCCTCCACTTT; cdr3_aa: CASSQGANSPLHF
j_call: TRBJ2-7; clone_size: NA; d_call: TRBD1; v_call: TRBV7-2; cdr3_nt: TGTGCCAGCAGCTTAGCGGGGACAGGGGGCAGGGAGCAGTACTTC; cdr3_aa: CASSLAGTGGREQYF
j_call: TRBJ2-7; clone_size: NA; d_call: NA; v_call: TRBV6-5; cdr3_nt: TGTGCCAGCAGTACCGGACAGTCCTACGAGCAGTACTTC; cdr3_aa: CASSTGQSYEQYF
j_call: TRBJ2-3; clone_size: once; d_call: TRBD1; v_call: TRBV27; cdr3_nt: TGTGCCAGCAGTCCGATCCCGGGACAGGCTCCTAGGGCAGATACGCAGTATTTT; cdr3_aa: CASSPIPGQAPRADTQYF
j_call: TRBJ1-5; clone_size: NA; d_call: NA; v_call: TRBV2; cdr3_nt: TGTGCCAGCAGTGGGGTAACAGCTAGCAATCAGCCCCAGCATTTT; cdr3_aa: CASSGVTASNQPQHF
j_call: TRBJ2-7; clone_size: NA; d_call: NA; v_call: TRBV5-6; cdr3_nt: TGTGCCAGCAGCCCTACAGGGGAGGACTACGAGCAGTACTTC; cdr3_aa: CASSPTGEDYEQYF
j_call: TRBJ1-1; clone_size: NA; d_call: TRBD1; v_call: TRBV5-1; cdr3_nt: TGCGCCAGCAGCTTGCGGACAGGGGGAAACACTGAAGCTTTCTTT; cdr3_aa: CASSLRTGGNTEAFF
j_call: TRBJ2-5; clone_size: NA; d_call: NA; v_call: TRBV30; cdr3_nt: TGTGCCTGGAGCGGGGAGGGGGAGTCCCAGTACTTC; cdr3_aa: CAWSGEGESQYF
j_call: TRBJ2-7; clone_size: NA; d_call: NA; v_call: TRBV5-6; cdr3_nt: TGTGCCAGCAGCTGGGTGGGCAGTAAAGACGAGCAGTACTTC; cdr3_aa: CASSWVGSKDEQYF
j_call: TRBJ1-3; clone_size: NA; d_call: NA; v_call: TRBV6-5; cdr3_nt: TGTGCCAGCAGACCCCCGGGGGGCGTGGGCACCATATATTTT; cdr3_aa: CASRPPGGVGTIYF